This T cell receptor beta chain came from a study of early T cells in non-severe SARS-CoV-2 infection. Whole-study context: Sequenced material consisted of bulk RNA (from unsorted whole blood), and chains were unpaired.

The CDR3 is 15 residues long. Losses at the gene ends were 3 bases for V and 4 bases for J; bases not matched to a gene: 5. Germline CDR1 LNHDA, CDR2 SQIVND (reference sequence). Unique molecular identifier tags were affixed to discrete cDNA molecules. TCRdb reanalysed the 5' RACE reads using MiXCR and keeps one entry per CDR3 protein. This sample carries tens of thousands of distinct CDR3 sequences, roughly a tenth of them seen once, and the ten largest clones take around 7.3%. General study findings and limits: The study's VDJdb matching favored anti-spike CD8 responses and missed private and CD4 specificities.

For this clonotype: What it binds is not known.

This specimen was whole blood, taken at baseline. The rearrangement links TRBV19 to TRBJ2-2, with 7 bases aligning to TRBD2. This TCR derives from an adult who was a healthcare worker with PCR-confirmed SARS-CoV-2 infection or an uninfected control (not recorded which). The CDR3 region has the DNA TGTGCCAGTAGTATTGCGGGGGAGGGCACCGGGGAGCTGTTTTTT. Translated, it gives CASSIAGEGTGELFF.